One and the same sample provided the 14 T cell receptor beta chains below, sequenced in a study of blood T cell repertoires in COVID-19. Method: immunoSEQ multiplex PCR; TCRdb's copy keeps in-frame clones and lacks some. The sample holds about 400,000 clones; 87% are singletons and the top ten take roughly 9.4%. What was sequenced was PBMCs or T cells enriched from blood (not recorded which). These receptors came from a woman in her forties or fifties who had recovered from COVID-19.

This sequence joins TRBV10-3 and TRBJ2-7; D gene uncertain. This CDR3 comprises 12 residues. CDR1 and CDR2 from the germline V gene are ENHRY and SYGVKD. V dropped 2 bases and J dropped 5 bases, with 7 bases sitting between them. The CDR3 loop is CAISENRDEQYF. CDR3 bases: TGTGCCATCAGTGAGAATAGAGACGAGCAGTACTTC.

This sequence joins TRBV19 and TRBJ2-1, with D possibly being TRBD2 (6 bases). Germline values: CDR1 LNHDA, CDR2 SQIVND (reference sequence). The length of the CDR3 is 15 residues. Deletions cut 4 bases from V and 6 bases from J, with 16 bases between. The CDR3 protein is CASSTWDLPFNEQFF. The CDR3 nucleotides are TGTGCCAGTAGTACTTGGGACTTACCCTTCAATGAGCAGTTCTTC.

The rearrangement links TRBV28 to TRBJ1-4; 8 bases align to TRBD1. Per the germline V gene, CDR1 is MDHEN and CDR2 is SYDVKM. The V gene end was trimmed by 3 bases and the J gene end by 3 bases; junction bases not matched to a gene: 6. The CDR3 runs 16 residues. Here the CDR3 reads CASSLQGALSNEKLFF. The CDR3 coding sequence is TGTGCCAGCAGTTTGCAGGGGGCTTTATCTAATGAAAAACTGTTTTTT.

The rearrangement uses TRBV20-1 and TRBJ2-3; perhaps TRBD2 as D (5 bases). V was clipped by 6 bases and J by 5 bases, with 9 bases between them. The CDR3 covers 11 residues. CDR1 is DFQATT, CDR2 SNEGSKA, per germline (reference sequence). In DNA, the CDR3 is TGCAGTGCGCCCCGGGGAGATACGCAGTATTTT. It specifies CSAPRGDTQYF.

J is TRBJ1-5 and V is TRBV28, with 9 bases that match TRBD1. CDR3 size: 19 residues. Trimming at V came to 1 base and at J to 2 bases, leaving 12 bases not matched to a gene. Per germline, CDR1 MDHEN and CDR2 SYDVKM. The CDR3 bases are TGTGCCAGCAGTTTATCTGGGACAGGGACCGACAGAGGCAATCAGCCCCAGCATTTT. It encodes CASSLSGTGTDRGNQPQHF.

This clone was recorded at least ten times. The CDR3 DNA sequence: TGTGCCAGCAGTCAAATAGGGGTGGGCACTGAAGCTTTCTTT. Protein: CASSQIGVGTEAFF. The rearrangement links TRBV6-5 to TRBJ1-1, with D tentatively TRBD1 (5 bases). Germline loops: CDR1 MNHEY, CDR2 SVGAGI. This CDR3 is built from 14 residues. The ends were cut back, 5 bases at V and 4 bases at J, with 14 bases in the middle.

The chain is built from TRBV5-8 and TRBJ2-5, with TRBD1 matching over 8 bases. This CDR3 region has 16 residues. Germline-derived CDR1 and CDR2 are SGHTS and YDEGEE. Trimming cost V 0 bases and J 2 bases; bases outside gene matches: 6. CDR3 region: CASSLGQGAIQETQYF. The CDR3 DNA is TGTGCCAGCAGCTTGGGTCAGGGGGCTATTCAAGAGACCCAGTACTTC.

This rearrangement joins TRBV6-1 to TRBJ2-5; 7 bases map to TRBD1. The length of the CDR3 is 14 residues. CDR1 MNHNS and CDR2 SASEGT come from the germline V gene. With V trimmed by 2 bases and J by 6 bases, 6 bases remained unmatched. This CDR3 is CASSESTGLKTQYF. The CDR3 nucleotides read TGTGCCAGCAGTGAATCGACAGGGCTAAAGACCCAGTACTTC.

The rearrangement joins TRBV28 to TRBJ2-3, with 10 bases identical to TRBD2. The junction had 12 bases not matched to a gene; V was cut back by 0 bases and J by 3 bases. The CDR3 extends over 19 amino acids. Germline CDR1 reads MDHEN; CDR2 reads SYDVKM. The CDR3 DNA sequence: TGTGCCAGCAGTTTATGGTCCCAGCGGGGGGGCCGGAAAACAGATACGCAGTATTTT. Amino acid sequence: CASSLWSQRGGRKTDTQYF.

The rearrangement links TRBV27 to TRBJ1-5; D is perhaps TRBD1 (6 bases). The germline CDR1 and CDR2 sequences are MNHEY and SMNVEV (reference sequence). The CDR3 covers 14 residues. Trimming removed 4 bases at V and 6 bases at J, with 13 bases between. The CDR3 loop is CASSSRGFGQPQHF. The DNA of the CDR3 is TGTGCCAGCAGTTCGAGGGGGTTCGGTCAGCCCCAGCATTTT.

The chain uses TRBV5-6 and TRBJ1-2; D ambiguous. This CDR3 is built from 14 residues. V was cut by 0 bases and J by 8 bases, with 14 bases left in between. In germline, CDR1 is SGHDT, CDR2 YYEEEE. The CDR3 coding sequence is TGTGCCAGCAGCTTGGCAGGCCCTTTAGGAGGCTACACCTTC. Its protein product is CASSLAGPLGGYTF.

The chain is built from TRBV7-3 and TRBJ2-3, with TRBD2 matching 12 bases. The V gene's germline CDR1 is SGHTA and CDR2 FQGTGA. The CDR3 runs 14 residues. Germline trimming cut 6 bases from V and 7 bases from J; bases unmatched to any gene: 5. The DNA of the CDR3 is TGTGCCAGCAGTCGGACTAGCGGGGCCTATACGCAGTATTTT. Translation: CASSRTSGAYTQYF. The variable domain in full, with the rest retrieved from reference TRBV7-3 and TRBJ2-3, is GAGVSQTPSNKVTEKGKYVELRCDPISGHTALYWYRQSLGQGPEFLIYFQGTGAADDSGLPNDRFFAVRPEGSVSTLKIQRTERGDSAVYLCASSRTSGAYTQYFGPGTRLTVL.

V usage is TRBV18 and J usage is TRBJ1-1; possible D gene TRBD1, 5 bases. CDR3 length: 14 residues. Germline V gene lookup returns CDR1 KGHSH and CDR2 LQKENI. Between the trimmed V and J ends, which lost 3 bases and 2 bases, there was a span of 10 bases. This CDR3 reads CASSPPGLNTEAFF. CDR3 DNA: TGTGCCAGCTCACCGCCAGGGCTAAACACTGAAGCTTTCTTT.

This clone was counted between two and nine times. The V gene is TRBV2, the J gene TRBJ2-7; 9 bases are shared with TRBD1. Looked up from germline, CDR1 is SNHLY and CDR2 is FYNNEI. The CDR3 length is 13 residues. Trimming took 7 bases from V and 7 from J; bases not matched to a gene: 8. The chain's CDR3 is CASKLQGAGEQYF. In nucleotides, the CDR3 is TGTGCCAGCAAACTACAGGGGGCTGGGGAGCAGTACTTC.